A single TCR beta chain is shown here with its context. This clonotype came up a few times. No antigen is known for it. Per-base qualities were not stored, and no clone one base away is much larger. The data were taken from a study of T cells in Graves' hyperthyroidism and ophthalmopathy (dated 2019 in TCRdb). As for the study more broadly: Peripheral blood samples were taken at initial diagnosis, before any treatment was given. To identify distinguishing TCR V-J signatures, a discovery cohort of some 99 patients was used, comprising 43 with Graves' ophthalmopathy and some 60 with stable Graves' hyperthyroidism. An independent validation cohort of 18 to 20 hyperthyroidism patients and approximately 16 patients who later progressed to ophthalmopathy tested prospective prediction of ophthalmopathy. For training and testing, the 80 to 100 patients in the discovery cohort were randomly divided in a 7:3 ratio. The study also compared thyroid tissue and blood T-cell repertoires from about six Graves' hyperthyroidism patients. After sampling, hyperthyroidism patients received methimazole starting at 30 mg daily, and ophthalmopathy patients received high-dose intravenous methylprednisolone. The paper reports TCR Vbeta CDR3 sequencing of approximately 140 peripheral blood samples: under 45 ophthalmopathy, about 75 hyperthyroidism and around 17 progressor patients.

The full study reports these points: During validation, the model predicted progression to ophthalmopathy a median of approximately 6.5 months ahead of onset, with around 70% sensitivity and 72.22% specificity. Most expanded thyroid clonotypes (frequency above 0.001) were also detected in blood, suggesting blood repertoires may reflect thyroid immune responses. Ophthalmopathy was separated from stable hyperthyroidism by a 13 V-J signature model, with about 86% sensitivity and around 81% specificity obtained in cross-validation and 80%/75% obtained in testing. No statistical method was used to set the sample size in advance, and investigators knew the group allocation.

Including cysteine and phenylalanine, the CDR3 has 15 amino acids. Here the CDR3 DNA is all that survives: 45 bases in frame from base 1. V lost 5 bases and J lost 0 bases; the stretch between them is 13 bases long. Taken from the germline V gene (reference sequence), the CDR1 and CDR2 loops are SEHNR and FQNEAQ. Stable Graves' hyperthyroidism was defined as no progression to ophthalmopathy during 18 months of follow-up. Hyperthyroidism patients were newly diagnosed, with disease duration under 2 months, and aged 18 to 65 years. Exclusion was applied to patients with uncontrolled infections, other autoimmune diseases, pregnancy or lactation. Diagnoses were based on clinical symptoms, serum thyroxine and TRAb, thyroid ultrasound and orbital computed tomography. PBMCs were isolated from 10 ml of fresh peripheral blood by Ficoll-Paque density gradient centrifugation. Total RNA was extracted with Trizol reagent, and quality was checked on an Agilent 2100 Bioanalyzer.

The TCR beta CDR3 regions were amplified from RNA transcripts. For the first round of RT-PCR on the TCR CDR3, the HTBI primer set was used together with the Qiagen OneStep RT-PCR kit. A second multiplex PCR round built the libraries, followed by size selection and purification. Paired-end sequencing of the libraries was performed with 100 bp reads on an Illumina HiSeq2000. The authors' pipeline ran thus. SOAPnuke was used to process the raw data, with reads discarded if the reads contained adapters or uncalled bases, had a mean Phred below 15, or lacked an exact constant-primer or identifier match. COPE v1.2.5 was used to merge the high-quality paired reads, and each unique nucleotide sequence was defined as a clonotype. Clonotypes were aligned to IMGT TRBV, TRBD and TRBJ reference segments using MiTCR v1.1. The analysis included only V-J combinations with a frequency above 0.0001, which together covered more than 99% of the repertoires. The TCS score was defined as F50 (clonal expansion) divided by E x V (chaos), with BLOSUM62-based TCRdist calculated between CDR3 peptides within each V-J. Welch's t-statistics and random forest reduced approximately 520 V-J features to roughly 13, which were used in a naive Bayes classifier (R e1071). TCRdb reran the public reads through fastp at Q25 and MiXCR, keeping productive beta chains. CDR3 protein duplicates are merged, each entry listing the most common genes and DNA. Here the V and J calls rest on TCRdb's processing, not on the authors' analysis. A total of roughly 420,000 distinct CDR3 sequences appear in this sample, more than 15% of them only once. The biggest ten clones account for approximately 8% of the sample.

Material for sequencing was blood. The chain uses TRBV7-9 and TRBJ1-2; a tentative D call is TRBD1 (6 bases match). This clonotype was obtained from a woman between 18 and 29 years old with Graves' hyperthyroidism. The CDR3 corresponds to CASSLPRTANYGYTF. In nucleotides, the sequence is TGTGCCAGCAGCCTCCCCCGGACAGCTAACTATGGCTACACCTTC.